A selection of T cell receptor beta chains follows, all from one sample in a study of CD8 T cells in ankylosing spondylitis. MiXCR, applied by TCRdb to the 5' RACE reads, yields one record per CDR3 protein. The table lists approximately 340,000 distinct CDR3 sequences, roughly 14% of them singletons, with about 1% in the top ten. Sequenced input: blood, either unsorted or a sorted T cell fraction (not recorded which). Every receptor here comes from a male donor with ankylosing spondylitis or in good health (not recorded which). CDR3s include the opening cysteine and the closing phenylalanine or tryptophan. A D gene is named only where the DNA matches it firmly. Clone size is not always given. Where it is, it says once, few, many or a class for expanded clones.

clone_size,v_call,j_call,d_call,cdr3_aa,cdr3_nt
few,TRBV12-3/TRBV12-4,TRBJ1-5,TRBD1,CASSRDRASNQPQHF,TGTGCCAGCAGTCGAGACAGGGCTAGCAATCAGCCCCAGCATTTT
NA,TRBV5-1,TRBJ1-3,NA,CASSLRSDSGNTIYF,TGCGCCAGCAGCTTGCGAAGCGACTCTGGAAACACCATATATTTT
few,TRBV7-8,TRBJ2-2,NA,CASSPLGNTGELFF,TGTGCCAGCAGCCCCCTGGGCAACACCGGGGAGCTGTTTTTT
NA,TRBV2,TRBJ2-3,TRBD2,CASSGAGGNTDTQYF,TGTGCCAGCAGTGGAGCGGGAGGGAACACAGATACGCAGTATTTT
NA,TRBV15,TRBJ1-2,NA,CATSRDRTVSDGYTF,TGTGCCACCAGCAGAGACCGGACAGTTTCGGATGGCTACACCTTC
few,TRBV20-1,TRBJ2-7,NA,CSALGRWSSYEQYF,TGCAGTGCCCTCGGACGGTGGAGCTCCTACGAGCAGTACTTC
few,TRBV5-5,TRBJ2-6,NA,CASSPGHLPSGANVLTF,TGTGCCAGCAGCCCCGGACACCTTCCGTCTGGGGCCAACGTCCTGACTTTC
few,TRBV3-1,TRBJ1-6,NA,CASSHVMDWGNSPLHF,TGTGCCAGCAGCCACGTTATGGACTGGGGAAATTCACCCCTCCACTTT
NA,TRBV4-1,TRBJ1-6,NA,CASSHLSLSGSPLHF,TGCGCCAGCAGCCACTTGTCTCTCAGTGGTTCACCCCTCCACTTT
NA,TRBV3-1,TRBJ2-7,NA,CASSQESPEQYF,TGTGCCAGCAGCCAAGAATCCCCCGAGCAGTACTTC
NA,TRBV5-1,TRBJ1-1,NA,CASSLGWYTEAFF,TGCGCCAGCAGCTTGGGCTGGTACACTGAAGCTTTCTTT
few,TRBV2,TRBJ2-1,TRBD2,CASSERLAGALFPNEQFF,TGTGCCAGCAGTGAACGGCTAGCGGGAGCCCTTTTCCCCAATGAGCAGTTCTTC
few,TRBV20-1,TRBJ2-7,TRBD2,CSAATSGGAYEQYF,TGCAGTGCGGCGACTAGCGGGGGAGCCTACGAGCAGTACTTC
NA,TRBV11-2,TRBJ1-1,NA,CASSLDNLLVGAFF,TGTGCCAGCAGCTTAGATAATCTTTTAGTCGGGGCTTTCTTT
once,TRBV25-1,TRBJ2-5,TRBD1,CASSEYRQGPYQETQYF,TGTGCCAGCAGTGAATATAGACAGGGGCCGTACCAAGAGACCCAGTACTTC
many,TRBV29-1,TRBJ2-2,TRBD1,CSGAGQAIGELFF,TGCAGCGGCGCCGGACAGGCAATCGGGGAGCTGTTTTTT
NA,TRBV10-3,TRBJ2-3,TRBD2,CAIRRLAGEGDTQYF,TGTGCCATCAGGAGACTAGCGGGAGAGGGGGATACGCAGTATTTT
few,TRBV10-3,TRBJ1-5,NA,CAISVGAGSGQPQHF,TGTGCCATCAGTGTTGGGGCAGGGTCCGGTCAGCCCCAGCATTTT
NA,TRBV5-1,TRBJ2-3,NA,CASSLDRSSTDTQYF,TGCGCCAGCAGCTTGGACAGGAGCAGCACAGATACGCAGTATTTT
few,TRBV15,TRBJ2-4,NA,CATNRGQVDLAKNIQYF,TGTGCCACCAACCGGGGGCAAGTGGACCTAGCCAAAAACATTCAGTACTTC
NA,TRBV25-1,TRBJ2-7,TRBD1,CASRLTGVGEQYF,TGTGCCAGCAGGTTGACAGGGGTGGGGGAGCAGTACTTC
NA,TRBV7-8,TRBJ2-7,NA,CASSWSLQFRESDEQYF,TGTGCCAGCAGCTGGAGTTTACAGTTCAGGGAGTCAGACGAGCAGTACTTC
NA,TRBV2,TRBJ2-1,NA,CASSGQTLWVQFF,TGTGCCAGCAGTGGACAGACCCTCTGGGTGCAGTTCTTC
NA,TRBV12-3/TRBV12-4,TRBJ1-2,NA,CASSARANIFYGYTF,TGTGCCAGCAGTGCTCGGGCCAATATTTTCTATGGCTACACCTTC
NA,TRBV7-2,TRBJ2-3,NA,CASSSSGSTDTQYF,TGTGCCAGCAGCTCAAGCGGAAGCACAGATACGCAGTATTTT
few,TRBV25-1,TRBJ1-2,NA,CASSGQSYGYTF,TGTGCCAGCAGCGGACAGTCCTATGGCTACACCTTC
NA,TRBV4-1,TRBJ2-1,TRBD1,CASIYDPGQSPPNEQFF,TGCGCCAGCATATATGACCCGGGACAGAGCCCCCCCAATGAGCAGTTCTTC
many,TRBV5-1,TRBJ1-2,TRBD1,CASSLGTGGQEGYTF,TGCGCCAGCAGCCTTGGGACAGGGGGTCAGGAAGGCTACACCTTC
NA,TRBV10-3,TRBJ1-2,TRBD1,CATRDREANYGYTF,TGTGCCACCCGGGACAGGGAGGCTAACTATGGCTACACCTTC
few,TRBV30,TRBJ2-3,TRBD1,CAWSENRGQGDTQYF,TGTGCCTGGAGTGAAAACAGGGGGCAGGGGGATACGCAGTATTTT
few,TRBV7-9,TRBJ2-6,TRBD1,CASSLDRGAGANVLTF,TGTGCCAGCAGCTTAGACAGGGGAGCAGGGGCCAACGTCCTGACTTTC
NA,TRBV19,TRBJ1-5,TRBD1,CASSIWTGDQPQHF,TGTGCCAGTAGTATTTGGACAGGTGATCAGCCCCAGCATTTT
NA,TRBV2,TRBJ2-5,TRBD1,CASIPGTGGGETQYF,TGTGCCAGCATACCCGGGACAGGGGGCGGGGAGACCCAGTACTTC
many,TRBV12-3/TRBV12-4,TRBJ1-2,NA,CASSPQRGYTF,TGTGCCAGCAGTCCGCAGAGGGGCTACACCTTC
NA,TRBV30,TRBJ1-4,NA,CAWSGGSMGTNEKLFF,TGTGCCTGGAGTGGTGGCAGTATGGGAACTAATGAAAAACTGTTTTTT
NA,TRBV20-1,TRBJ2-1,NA,CSAREQYNEQFF,TGCAGTGCTAGAGAACAGTACAATGAGCAGTTCTTC
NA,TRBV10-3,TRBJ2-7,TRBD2,CAISGLAGAGNEQYF,TGTGCCATCAGTGGGCTAGCGGGAGCGGGGAACGAGCAGTACTTC
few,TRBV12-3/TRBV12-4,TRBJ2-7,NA,CASSLGGSGEQYF,TGTGCCAGCAGTTTAGGAGGCTCCGGCGAGCAGTACTTC
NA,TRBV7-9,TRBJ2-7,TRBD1,CASSLTGQGDEQYF,TGTGCCAGCAGCTTAACGGGACAGGGGGACGAGCAGTACTTC
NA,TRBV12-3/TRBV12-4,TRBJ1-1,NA,CASNEEGFSEAFF,TGTGCCAGCAACGAGGAGGGCTTCTCTGAAGCTTTCTTT
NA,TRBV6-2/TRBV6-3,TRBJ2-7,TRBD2,CASSWRELADYEQYF,TGTGCCAGCAGTTGGAGAGAGCTAGCGGACTACGAGCAGTACTTC